This T cell receptor beta chain was sequenced during a study of T cells in Graves' hyperthyroidism and ophthalmopathy. Study-level results: Model predictions of ophthalmopathy came a median roughly 6.4 months before onset. Blood shared most expanded thyroid clonotypes above 0.001.

The CDR3 runs to 14 residues. Between the trimmed V and J ends, which lost 4 bases and 5 bases, there was a span of 11 bases. Per the germline V gene, CDR1 is SNHLY and CDR2 is FYNNEI. The TCR beta CDR3 regions underwent amplification using RNA transcripts as the source. When the TCR CDR3 underwent first-round RT-PCR, the HTBI primer set was used. TCRdb reprocessed the multiplex PCR reads with MiXCR, giving one entry per CDR3 protein. This sample yields around 620,000 distinct CDR3 sequences, of which about 14% are seen a single time; roughly 6.9% belongs to the top ten. Turning to this clonotype: Its antigen is not identified.

Patients with uncontrolled infections, other autoimmune diseases, pregnancy or lactation were excluded. Each diagnosis drew on symptoms, thyroxine, TRAb, thyroid ultrasound and orbital computed tomography findings. This TCR came from a woman aged 18-29 years with Graves' ophthalmopathy. The sample consisted of blood. The chain combines TRBV2 with TRBJ2-2; weak D call: TRBD1 (6 bases). DNA of the CDR3: TGTGCCAGCAGTGTCGGACAGACAACCGGGGAGCTGTTTTTT. This encodes CASSVGQTTGELFF.